The 2 T cell receptor beta chains in this list originate from one sample, sequenced in a study of shared clonotypes between healthy human individuals (dated by TCRdb to 2018 to 2021). Library preparation was by the immunoSEQ multiplex PCR assay. What TCRdb holds here is the immuneACCESS table cut down to in-frame rearrangements. Part of the clones is not present; checked against another copy, under half of the missing clones reflect an unresolved V gene, and the others are unexplained. A total of about 2.5 million clones appear in this sample, 85% to 95% of them only once. Around 0.35% of the sample comes from the top ten. The sample taken for sequencing was naive CD4+ T cells from PBMCs. The cell subset or site label on this specimen signifies: CD45RA+ positively selected. All receptors come from a man younger than 35 in good health. Some clones in this sample may be carry-over from other donors' samples.

The V gene is TRBV28, the J gene TRBJ2-7, with TRBD2 matching over 9 bases. The CDR3 runs to 15 residues. With 6 bases clipped from V and 3 bases from J, the junction kept 9 bases outside the gene matches. CDR1 and CDR2 from the germline V gene are MDHEN and SYDVKM. CDR3 bases: TGTGCCAGCAGCGTAGCGGGGGCGTCGAGCTACGAGCAGTACTTC. This sequence encodes CASSVAGASSYEQYF.

The chain joins TRBV29-1 to TRBJ2-5; D uncertain. CDR3 length equals 12 residues. Germline assignment: CDR1 SQVTM and CDR2 ANQGSEA. V lost 1 base, J lost 6 bases, and 9 bases lay in between. The CDR3 bases are TGCAGCGTTGAAGGGCCGCGGAAGACCCAGTACTTC. Its protein is CSVEGPRKTQYF.